This TCR beta chain was documented in a study of blood T cell repertoires in COVID-19. Across the study: Collection of acute and convalescent COVID-19 samples took place in the United States, Italy and Spain.

Only in-frame clones appear in the TCRdb table, and some are missing; sequencing was by immunoSEQ multiplex PCR. The repertoire has 300,000 to 450,000 clones, approximately 87% of them found once; the top ten carry 2% to 2.5%. The CDR3 runs 15 residues. After removal of 4 bases from V and 3 bases from J, the junction contained 5 bases not matched to a gene. Germline-derived CDR1 and CDR2 are SGDLS and YYNGEE. The chain links TRBV9 to TRBJ2-1; 9 positions agree with TRBD1. Sequencing was done on a sample of peripheral blood. The receptor was derived from a woman aged 60-70 years with COVID-19, enrolled during active disease. This CDR3 is CASSLQGANYNEQFF. The CDR3 DNA sequence: TGTGCCAGCAGCTTACAGGGGGCTAACTACAATGAGCAGTTCTTC. The variable domain in full, with the rest retrieved from reference TRBV9 and TRBJ2-1, is DSGVTQTPKHLITATGQRVTLRCSPRSGDLSVYWYQQSLDQGLQFLIQYYNGEERAKGNILERFSAQQFPDLHSELNLSSLELGDSALYFCASSLQGANYNEQFFGPGTRLTVL.